The clone carrying this TCR beta chain was detected a few times. The data were obtained in a study of cytomegalovirus exposure and HLA in healthy donors. Primers included in the PCR were 60 Vbeta and 13 Jbeta primers. Produced via immunoSEQ multiplex PCR; TCRdb's table is partial and in-frame only. Of 130,000 to 150,000 clones in the sample, approximately 68% were seen once. This CDR3 contains 12 residues. Germline assignment: CDR1 GTSNPN and CDR2 SVGIG (reference sequence). Trimming took 7 bases from V and 4 from J, leaving 13 bases between them. The clonotype originates from a man in his 60s in good health and CMV-seronegative. The specimen sequenced was PBMCs. V usage is TRBV30 and J usage is TRBJ1-2, with no clear D. In DNA, the CDR3 is TGTGCCTACACTCCAGGCCTCTATGGCTACACCTTC. Amino acid sequence: CAYTPGLYGYTF.